The TCR beta chain described here comes from a study of breast tumors, draining lymph nodes, adjacent tissues. Study findings and constraints: Tumor and nontumor repertoires were significantly more similar in luminal-like than in basal-like breast cancer. That most tumor T cells come from lymph nodes remained unproven. Tumor TCR diversity was below lymph nodes but above nontumor tissue.

Axillary draining lymph nodes of breast cancer patients supplied the node samples. To note about this clonotype: The antigen is unknown. Possible read error: a much larger clone is one base away.

TCRdb itself ran the multiplex PCR reads through MiXCR, one entry per CDR3 protein. The sample holds 200,000 to 300,000 distinct CDR3 sequences, 30% to 35% seen once. The CDR3 loop spans 18 amino acids. Germline V gene data show CDR1 as SGDLS and CDR2 as YYNGEE. The genes are TRBV9 and TRBJ2-1; 12 nucleotides align to TRBD1. Sequenced input: axillary lymph node tissue. The clonotype was recovered from a female donor with breast cancer. Some clones in this sample may be carry-over from other donors' samples. CDR3: CASSVTIPGQGAHNGQFF. The CDR3 DNA is TGTGCCAGCAGCGTGACTATTCCGGGACAGGGGGCCCACAATGGGCAGTTCTTC.